This TCR beta chain was captured by sequencing in a study of blood T cell repertoires in COVID-19. From germline, CDR1 is SQVTM and CDR2 ANQGSEA. The CDR3 runs to 12 residues. V lost 4 bases to trimming and J lost 4 bases, with 8 bases between them. Profiling relied on immunoSEQ multiplex PCR, and the TCRdb table lists in-frame clones only, not all of them. The sample has 100,000 to 150,000 clones, around 74% seen once. The receptor was derived from a man in his sixties with acute or convalescent COVID-19. The rearrangement joins TRBV29-1 to TRBJ1-5; D is ambiguous. Sequencing input: peripheral blood. CDR3 DNA: TGCAGCGTTGGAGACGGGAATCAGCCCCAGCATTTT. Protein: CSVGDGNQPQHF. The full variable domain, rest sourced from reference TRBV29-1 and TRBJ1-5, is SAVISQKPSRDICQRGTSLTIQCQVDSQVTMMFWYRQQPGQSLTLIATANQGSEATYESGFVIDKFPISRPNLTFSTLTVSNMSPEDSSIYLCSVGDGNQPQHFGDGTRLSIL.